Each of the 28 T cell receptor beta chains below was sequenced from the same sample in a study of blood T cell repertoires in COVID-19. Measured with immunoSEQ multiplex PCR; TCRdb has only the in-frame clones, and not every one. The sample has 100,000 to 150,000 clones, around three quarters seen once. Material for sequencing was peripheral blood. The receptors shown here come from a man aged 35-49 years with active or convalescent COVID-19.

This clone came up once. The V call is TRBV6-4, the J call TRBJ1-5, with TRBD1 matching 8 bases. J lost 0 bases, V lost 4 bases, and 8 bases had no gene match. Germline CDR1 is MRHNA and CDR2 is SNTAGT. The CDR3 covers 17 residues. CDR3 in DNA: TGTGCCAGCAGTGTCCCGGGACAGGAAGGTAGCAATCAGCCCCAGCATTTT. Its translation is CASSVPGQEGSNQPQHF.

This clone was seen a handful of times. The chain couples TRBV28 to TRBJ1-5; D ambiguous. The CDR3 is 11 residues long. Germline V gives CDR1 MDHEN, CDR2 SYDVKM. V was trimmed by 10 bases and J by 0 bases, leaving 4 bases between them. The CDR3 spells CATHSNQPQHF. DNA of the CDR3: TGTGCCACCCATAGCAATCAGCCCCAGCATTTT.

The chain has TRBV15 and TRBJ1-4, with D unresolved. CDR3 length: 13 amino acids. V dropped 2 bases and J dropped 3 bases, with 4 bases sitting between them. The germline gives CDR1 LNHNV, CDR2 YYDKDF (reference sequence). Written as DNA, the CDR3 is TGTGCCACCAGCAGACAGTCTAATGAAAAACTGTTTTTT. Translation gives CATSRQSNEKLFF. The full variable domain, in which reference TRBV15 and TRBJ1-4 provide the parts outside the CDR3, is DAMVIQNPRYQVTQFGKPVTLSCSQTLNHNVMYWYQQKSSQAPKLLFHYYDKDFNNEADTPDNFQSRRPNTSFCFLDIRSPGLGDTAMYLCATSRQSNEKLFFGSGTQLSVL.

The rearrangement uses TRBV2 and TRBJ2-5; D perhaps matches TRBD1 (5 bases). V gave up 6 bases and J gave up 4 bases, with 6 bases separating them. Per the germline V gene, CDR1 is SNHLY and CDR2 is FYNNEI. This CDR3 is built from 11 residues. The CDR3 region has the DNA TGTGCCAGCAGAAGGGGAGAGACCCAGTACTTC. Protein: CASRRGETQYF.

The chain carries TRBV6-2 or TRBV6-3 and TRBJ2-5; D is unresolved. Trimming stripped 3 bases from V and 3 bases from J, with 14 bases between. This CDR3 contains 15 residues. The germline CDR1 and CDR2 sequences are MNHEY and SVGEGT. DNA of the CDR3: TGTGCCAGCAGTTATAGCCGTCGTGAGAAAGAGACCCAGTACTTC. Protein product: CASSYSRREKETQYF.

A single count supports this clone. The J gene is TRBJ1-5, the V gene TRBV7-9; D possibly corresponds to TRBD1 (5 bases). This CDR3 spans 14 amino acids. The V end lost 5 bases, the J end lost 3 bases, and 11 bases lay between the germline ends. Germline V lookup: CDR1 SEHNR, CDR2 FQNEAQ (reference sequence). The CDR3 loop reads CASSPVGDNQPQHF. The DNA of the CDR3 is TGTGCCAGCAGCCCGGTAGGGGACAATCAGCCCCAGCATTTT.

In its sample, this clone was seen once. CDR3 nucleotides: TGTGCCACCAGTGATTCCCGGACAGGGGGGTGGTACGAGCAGTACTTC. Translation gives CATSDSRTGGWYEQYF. The chain has TRBV24-1 and TRBJ2-7, with 10 bases identical to TRBD1. With 2 bases clipped from V and 4 bases from J, the junction kept 7 bases outside the gene matches. From germline, CDR1 is KGHDR and CDR2 SFDVKD. The CDR3 extends over 16 amino acids.

This chain uses TRBV7-2 with TRBJ2-5; D not resolved. Trimming shortened V by 7 bases and J by 3 bases, and 12 bases separated the two germline ends. Looked up from germline, CDR1 is SGHTA and CDR2 is FQGNSA. The CDR3 contains 13 residues. This CDR3 is CASTSRYEETQYF. CDR3 nucleotides: TGTGCCAGCACCTCACGGTATGAAGAGACCCAGTACTTC.

This chain links TRBV7-8 with TRBJ2-7; TRBD2 agrees at 11 bases. The CDR3 is 14 residues long. The germline V gene has CDR1 SGHVS and CDR2 FQNEAQ. V lost 5 bases to trimming and J lost 2 bases; unmatched junction nucleotides: 2. The CDR3 DNA reads TGTGCCAGCAGCATACTAGCGGGGGCCTACGAGCAGTACTTC. Its translation: CASSILAGAYEQYF.

The chain recombines TRBV24-1 with TRBJ2-7; 11 bases align to TRBD1. Per the germline V gene, CDR1 is KGHDR and CDR2 is SFDVKD. CDR3 size: 15 residues. With V trimmed by 5 bases and J by 2 bases, 4 bases remained unmatched. The CDR3 DNA sequence: TGTGCCACCAGTGCAGGGGGACAGGGGGCCTACGAGCAGTACTTC. Residues: CATSAGGQGAYEQYF.

The CDR3 loop reads CASSPDRRQGTRVLRELFF. DNA of the CDR3: TGTGCCAGCAGCCCCGACAGGCGACAGGGAACTAGAGTTCTTCGGGAGCTGTTTTTT. This rearrangement joins TRBV5-6 to TRBJ2-2, with 7 bases aligning to TRBD1. The trim removed 4 bases at V and 9 bases at J, leaving 24 bases unmatched. Looked up from germline, CDR1 is SGHDT and CDR2 is YYEEEE. The CDR3 runs 19 residues.

V is TRBV18 and J is TRBJ1-1; 7 nucleotides match TRBD1. Germline loops: CDR1 KGHSH, CDR2 LQKENI. Losses at the gene ends were 3 bases for V and 9 bases for J; bases not matched to a gene: 7. CDR3 size: 13 residues. CDR3 loop: CASSPTDRAKAFF. The CDR3, as DNA: TGTGCCAGCTCACCCACTGACAGGGCGAAAGCTTTCTTT.

The rearrangement joins TRBV15 to TRBJ2-7, with a tentative D call TRBD1 (6 bases). V was clipped by 3 bases and J by 0 bases, with 15 bases between them. The germline CDR1 and CDR2 sequences are LNHNV and YYDKDF (reference sequence). The CDR3 runs 16 residues. CDR3: CATSRGQERGSYEQYF. For the CDR3, the DNA is TGTGCCACCAGCAGGGGACAAGAAAGGGGCTCCTACGAGCAGTACTTC.

The CDR3 DNA sequence: TGTGCCAGCACCCTGACAGGGGGAGGTGGAAACACCATATATTTT. Translating it yields CASTLTGGGGNTIYF. The chain couples TRBV6-5 to TRBJ1-3; 9 bases match TRBD1. With 7 bases clipped from V and 3 bases from J, the junction kept 7 bases outside the gene matches. Germline V gene data show CDR1 as MNHEY and CDR2 as SVGAGI. The CDR3 has 15 residues.

This clone was detected once. V usage is TRBV2 and J usage is TRBJ1-1; TRBD1 agrees at 12 bases. This CDR3 contains 14 residues. Germline V CDR1 and CDR2: SNHLY, FYNNEI. V shed 8 bases and J 4 bases; nucleotides not matched to a gene: 5. Here the CDR3 reads CASAGQGASTEAFF. In DNA form, the CDR3 reads TGTGCCAGCGCGGGACAGGGGGCATCCACTGAAGCTTTCTTT.

This clone was detected only a few times. The chain recombines TRBV28 with TRBJ1-2, with 10 nucleotides matching TRBD1. Germline CDR1 is MDHEN and CDR2 is SYDVKM. This CDR3 region has 16 residues. J was trimmed by 6 bases and V by 3 bases; bases with no gene match: 10. The DNA of the CDR3 is TGTGCCAGCAGTTTGGTCCCGGGACAGGGGCACGATGGCTACACCTTC. Its protein product is CASSLVPGQGHDGYTF.

This clone occurred a few times. The chain has TRBV18 and TRBJ1-1; no definite D call. V lost 3 bases and J 1 base, leaving 6 bases between the germline ends. The V gene's germline CDR1 is KGHSH and CDR2 LQKENI. The CDR3 spans 13 residues. For the CDR3, the DNA is TGTGCCAGCTCACCGGCGGAGAACACTGAAGCTTTCTTT. Protein sequence: CASSPAENTEAFF.

This sequence joins TRBV27 and TRBJ1-5; no reliable D call. CDR1 and CDR2 (germline): MNHEY, SMNVEV (reference sequence). The ends were cut back, 4 bases at V and 4 bases at J, with 11 bases in the middle. This CDR3 is 14 amino acids long. In DNA form, the CDR3 reads TGTGCCAGCAGTTCCGCAGGCCCAAATCAGCCCCAGCATTTT. Protein sequence: CASSSAGPNQPQHF.

The V and J genes are TRBV19 and TRBJ2-7; a possible D gene is TRBD1 (5 bases). CDR3 size: 15 residues. V gave up 1 base and J gave up 7 bases, with 17 bases separating them. The germline V gene has CDR1 LNHDA and CDR2 SQIVND (reference sequence). The CDR3 here is CASSIGGSNPGEQYF. The CDR3 DNA sequence: TGTGCCAGTAGTATAGGTGGCAGCAACCCAGGGGAGCAGTACTTC.

The rearrangement uses TRBV5-1 and TRBJ2-2, with D unresolved. This CDR3 is built from 14 residues. Trimming cost V 2 bases and J 0 bases, with 5 bases left between them. Germline assignment: CDR1 SGHRS and CDR2 YFSETQ. Here the CDR3 DNA reads TGCGCCAGCAGCTTTCCCGCGAACACCGGGGAGCTGTTTTTT. Protein: CASSFPANTGELFF. Combining the CDR3 with reference TRBV5-1 and TRBJ2-2 gives the whole variable domain KAGVTQTPRYLIKTRGQQVTLSCSPISGHRSVSWYQQTPGQGLQFLFEYFSETQRNKGNFPGRFSGRQFSNSRSEMNVSTLELGDSALYLCASSFPANTGELFFGEGSRLTVL.

J is TRBJ1-2 and V is TRBV7-8; 8 bases map to TRBD1. Germline values: CDR1 SGHVS, CDR2 FQNEAQ. J was trimmed by 7 bases and V by 4 bases; bases with no gene match: 17. The CDR3 sequence is 17 residues long. CDR3 DNA: TGTGCCAGCAGCTCAACCAGGACAGGGACAATCGCCCTTGGCTACACCTTC. Its translation is CASSSTRTGTIALGYTF.

This chain uses TRBV5-6 with TRBJ1-1; TRBD1 agrees at 7 bases. The CDR3 length is 18 residues. Germline CDR1 SGHDT, CDR2 YYEEEE. The V and J ends lost 5 bases and 0 bases, in that order; junction bases with no gene match: 16. DNA for the CDR3: TGTGCCAGCAGACCAACAGGGGTGGGCAACCTATTGAACACTGAAGCTTTCTTT. It is translated as CASRPTGVGNLLNTEAFF.

The chain uses TRBV4-1 and TRBJ2-3; D might be TRBD1 (5 bases). V gave up 2 bases and J gave up 0 bases, with 18 bases separating them. Per germline, CDR1 MGHRA and CDR2 YSYEKL. The CDR3 runs 18 residues. CDR3: CASSQQVTATASTDTQYF. Written as DNA, the CDR3 is TGCGCCAGCAGCCAACAGGTGACAGCGACCGCTAGCACAGATACGCAGTATTTT.

This chain uses TRBV10-3 with TRBJ2-3; 11 nucleotides match TRBD2. The trim removed 4 bases at V and 1 base at J, leaving 4 bases unmatched. CDR3 length: 16 residues. In germline, CDR1 is ENHRY, CDR2 SYGVKD. This chain's CDR3 is CAISARTSGRTDTQYF. The CDR3, as DNA: TGTGCCATCAGTGCTCGGACTAGCGGGCGCACAGATACGCAGTATTTT.

The CDR3, as DNA: TGTGCCAGTAGTATAGATGACGGAGGGGCCTATGGCTACACCTTC. Translation gives CASSIDDGGAYGYTF. The rearrangement joins TRBV19 to TRBJ1-2, with D perhaps TRBD1 (5 bases). The V gene's germline CDR1 is LNHDA and CDR2 SQIVND (reference sequence). This CDR3 spans 15 amino acids. Trimming took off 0 bases at V and 4 bases at J, with 12 bases between the two ends.

V and J are TRBV19 and TRBJ2-1; weak D call: TRBD2 (6 bases). Trimming took 8 bases from V and 8 from J, leaving 16 bases between them. The germline CDR1 and CDR2 sequences are LNHDA and SQIVND (reference sequence). The CDR3 consists of 13 residues. The CDR3 DNA is TGTGCCAGTTCGGTCGGGCGGAGGGATGAGCAGTTCTTC. It codes for CASSVGRRDEQFF. Complete variable domain (other parts from reference TRBV19 and TRBJ2-1): DGGITQSPKYLFRKEGQNVTLSCEQNLNHDAMYWYRQDPGQGLRLIYYSQIVNDFQKGDIAEGYSVSREKKESFPLTVTSAQKNPTAFYLCASSVGRRDEQFFGPGTRLTVL.

The CDR3 region has the DNA TGTGCCAGCAGCTTAATAGGGAGCTCCTACAATGAGCAGTTCTTC. Translation gives CASSLIGSSYNEQFF. J is TRBJ2-1 and V is TRBV7-9, with a weak D call TRBD2 (5 bases). The CDR3 sequence is 15 residues long. Trimming left V 2 bases short and J 0 bases short, with 8 bases between. In germline, CDR1 is SEHNR, CDR2 FQNEAQ (reference sequence).

The CDR3 coding sequence is TGCGCCAGCAGCTTACAAGGCACAGATACGCAGTATTTT. Residues: CASSLQGTDTQYF. This rearrangement joins TRBV5-1 to TRBJ2-3, with D uncertain. The CDR3 runs 13 residues. V was trimmed by 2 bases and J by 1 base, leaving 5 bases between them. Germline CDR1 and CDR2: SGHRS and YFSETQ.